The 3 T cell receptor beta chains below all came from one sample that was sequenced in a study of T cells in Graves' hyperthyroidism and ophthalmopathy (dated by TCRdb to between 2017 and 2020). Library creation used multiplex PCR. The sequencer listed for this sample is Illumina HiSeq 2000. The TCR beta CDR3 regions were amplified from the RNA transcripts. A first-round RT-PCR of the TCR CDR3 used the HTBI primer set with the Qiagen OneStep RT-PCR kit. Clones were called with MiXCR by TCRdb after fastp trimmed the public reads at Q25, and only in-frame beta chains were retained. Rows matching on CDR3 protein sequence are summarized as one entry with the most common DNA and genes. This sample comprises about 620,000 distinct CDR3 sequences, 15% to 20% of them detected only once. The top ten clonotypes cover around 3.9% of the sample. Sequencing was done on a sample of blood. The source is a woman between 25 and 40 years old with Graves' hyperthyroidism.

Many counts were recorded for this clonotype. CDR3: CASSLEPGGGYEQYF. In DNA, the CDR3 is TGCGCCAGCAGCCTTGAGCCCGGTGGGGGATACGAGCAGTACTTC. The V gene is TRBV5-1, the J gene TRBJ2-7; D may correspond to TRBD1 or TRBD2 (5 bases each). Trimming shortened V by 4 bases and J by 4 bases, and 18 bases separated the two germline ends. Germline CDR1 reads SGHRS; CDR2 reads YFSETQ. The CDR3 contains 15 residues.

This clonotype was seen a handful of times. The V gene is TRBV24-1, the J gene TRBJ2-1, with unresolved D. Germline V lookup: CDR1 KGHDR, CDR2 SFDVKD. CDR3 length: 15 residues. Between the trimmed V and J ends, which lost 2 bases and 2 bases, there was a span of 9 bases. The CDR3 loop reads CATSDSSDPYNEQFF. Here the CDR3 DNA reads TGTGCCACCAGTGATTCGTCAGACCCCTACAATGAGCAGTTCTTC.

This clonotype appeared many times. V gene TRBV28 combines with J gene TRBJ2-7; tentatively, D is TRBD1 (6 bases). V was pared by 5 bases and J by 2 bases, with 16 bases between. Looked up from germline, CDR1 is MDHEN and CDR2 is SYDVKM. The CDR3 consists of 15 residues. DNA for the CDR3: TGTGCCAGCAGTGAAGGAGGACAGAGAGCCTACGAGCAGTACTTC. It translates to CASSEGGQRAYEQYF.